This T cell receptor beta chain was sequenced for a study of technical replicates of blood from a few donors (dated by TCRdb to the late 2010s). Including cysteine and phenylalanine, the CDR3 has 16 amino acids. Only the CDR3 part of the read is kept: 48 bases, read in frame from the first base. CDR1 and CDR2 were assigned from the germline V gene (reference sequence) as SEHNR and FQNEAQ. Germline trimming: 1 base from V, 2 bases from J; junction bases outside gene matches: 7. This clone was detected only once. It has no known antigen specificity. No much larger clone is present one base from it, and per-base qualities are unavailable. The library was built by means of the immunoSEQ multiplex PCR assay. Entries here come from immuneACCESS through TCRdb and include only in-frame sequences with V and J called. Some clones fail to appear in such tables; in the studies checked, an unresolved V gene covers under half of the shortfall, and the cause of the remainder is unknown. The sample table holds about 83,000 clones, of which just over 90% were seen once. About 0.27% of the sample is in the top ten clones.

This chain is built from TRBV7-9 and TRBJ1-2, with 7 junctional bases fitting TRBD1. Sequencing was carried out using T cells isolated from PBMCs. The sequence derives from a human donor in good health. The CDR3 corresponds to CASSLVYGTANYGYTF. At the DNA level, the sequence is TGTGCCAGCAGCTTAGTTTACGGGACAGCGAACTATGGCTACACCTTC.